This T cell receptor (beta chain) was profiled in a study of response to subunit inactivated influenza vaccine. Study conclusions and caveats: Seasonal influenza vaccination, on each occasion, was suggested by the authors to recruit few new T cells.

Using its own MiXCR run on the RT-PCR reads, TCRdb lists one record per CDR3 protein. The table records 500,000 to 600,000 distinct CDR3 sequences, about 10% of them present only once. The CDR3 contains 16 residues. Germline V lookup: CDR1 DFQATT, CDR2 SNEGSKA (reference sequence). V lost 1 base, J lost 2 bases, and 9 bases stayed unmatched. Remarks on this clonotype: Its matching antigen is unknown.

The chain is built from TRBV20-1 and TRBJ2-5, with 8 positions matching TRBD2. The specimen was PBMCs from blood, collected on the day of vaccination. The TCR originated in a man aged 50-59 years who received an inactivated influenza vaccine. CDR3 region: CSARVPGGGAQETQYF. The CDR3 DNA sequence: TGCAGTGCTAGAGTTCCCGGGGGGGGGGCACAAGAGACCCAGTACTTC.